The rows below give T cell receptor beta chains drawn from one sample of a study of T cell responses to AZD1222 COVID-19 vaccine. Here immunoSEQ multiplex PCR was the method, and the copy in TCRdb shows in-frame clones only, minus some. The profile shows approximately 120,000 clones, 90% to 95% of them singletons. The specimen comprised peripheral blood, sampled on day 0 of AZD1222 vaccination. These receptors were taken from an adult in good health. The CDR3 runs from the conserved cysteine through the conserved F or W. Each record gives: V gene, J gene, clone size, D gene, CDR3 length, CDR3 protein, CDR3 DNA. A D gene is named only where the DNA matches it firmly. Expanded clones get a size class; other rows say once, few or many, or leave the size out.

v_gene: TRBV12-3/TRBV12-4; j_gene: TRBJ1-6; abundance: -; d_gene: -; len: 12; CDR3aa: CASSRGNSPLHF; CDR3nt: TGTGCCAGCAGTAGGGGGAATTCACCCCTCCACTTT
v_gene: TRBV6-5; j_gene: TRBJ1-4; abundance: once; d_gene: -; len: 15; CDR3aa: CASSYGPAGNEKLFF; CDR3nt: TGTGCCAGCAGTTACGGTCCCGCCGGTAATGAAAAACTGTTTTTT
v_gene: TRBV5-8; j_gene: TRBJ1-3; abundance: -; d_gene: -; len: 18; CDR3aa: CASSALIGGSFSGNTIYF; CDR3nt: TGTGCCAGCAGCGCCCTTATCGGGGGGAGCTTCTCTGGAAACACCATATATTTT
v_gene: TRBV12-3/TRBV12-4; j_gene: TRBJ2-7; abundance: -; d_gene: -; len: 13; CDR3aa: CASSLGRNYEQYF; CDR3nt: TGTGCCAGCAGTTTGGGGAGGAACTACGAGCAGTACTTC
v_gene: TRBV9; j_gene: TRBJ1-2; abundance: once; d_gene: TRBD1; len: 14; CDR3aa: CASSVSTGNYGYTF; CDR3nt: TGTGCCAGCAGCGTATCGACAGGGAACTATGGCTACACCTTC
v_gene: TRBV19; j_gene: TRBJ1-2; abundance: -; d_gene: -; len: 13; CDR3aa: CASKAGIDYGYTF; CDR3nt: TGTGCCAGTAAGGCAGGGATCGACTATGGCTACACCTTC
v_gene: TRBV6-5; j_gene: TRBJ2-5; abundance: -; d_gene: TRBD2; len: 13; CDR3aa: CASSRDYQETQYF; CDR3nt: TGTGCCAGCAGTCGGGACTATCAAGAGACCCAGTACTTC
v_gene: TRBV18; j_gene: TRBJ1-2; abundance: once; d_gene: -; len: 14; CDR3aa: CASSTSDGRDGYTF; CDR3nt: TGTGCCAGCTCAACCTCTGACGGACGGGATGGCTACACCTTC
v_gene: TRBV2; j_gene: TRBJ1-1; abundance: -; d_gene: TRBD1; len: 16; CDR3aa: CASRSRDRRLNTEAFF; CDR3nt: TGTGCCAGCAGGTCCCGGGACAGGAGATTGAACACTGAAGCTTTCTTT
v_gene: TRBV6-5; j_gene: TRBJ1-2; abundance: -; d_gene: -; len: 12; CDR3aa: CASSPENYGYTF; CDR3nt: TGTGCCAGCAGCCCCGAGAACTATGGCTACACCTTC
v_gene: TRBV18; j_gene: TRBJ1-5; abundance: few; d_gene: -; len: 14; CDR3aa: CASSPFPGNQPQHF; CDR3nt: TGTGCCAGCTCACCATTCCCGGGCAATCAGCCCCAGCATTTT
v_gene: TRBV5-1; j_gene: TRBJ2-2; abundance: -; d_gene: -; len: 15; CDR3aa: CASSPAVPNTGELFF; CDR3nt: TGCGCCAGCAGCCCCGCTGTGCCGAACACCGGGGAGCTGTTTTTT
v_gene: TRBV5-6; j_gene: TRBJ1-2; abundance: -; d_gene: TRBD1; len: 17; CDR3aa: CASSPGTVPSPNYGYTF; CDR3nt: TGTGCCAGCAGCCCGGGGACAGTTCCCAGCCCCAACTATGGCTACACCTTC
v_gene: TRBV24-1; j_gene: TRBJ1-1; abundance: few; d_gene: -; len: 11; CDR3aa: CATSDGVEAFF; CDR3nt: TGTGCCACCAGTGACGGAGTTGAAGCTTTCTTT
v_gene: TRBV3-1/TRBV3-2; j_gene: TRBJ1-2; abundance: -; d_gene: -; len: 14; CDR3aa: CASSRGGQPYGYTF; CDR3nt: TGTGCCAGCAGCCGAGGGGGGCAGCCTTATGGCTACACCTTC
v_gene: TRBV28; j_gene: TRBJ2-6; abundance: -; d_gene: TRBD1; len: 18; CDR3aa: CASSKQGALRSGANVLTF; CDR3nt: TGTGCCAGCAGTAAACAGGGGGCGTTGCGCTCTGGGGCCAACGTCCTGACTTTC
v_gene: TRBV27; j_gene: TRBJ1-5; abundance: -; d_gene: -; len: 14; CDR3aa: CASSLGGVGQPQHF; CDR3nt: TGTGCCAGCAGTTTAGGGGGGGTTGGTCAGCCCCAGCATTTT
v_gene: TRBV24-1; j_gene: TRBJ1-5; abundance: -; d_gene: -; len: 14; CDR3aa: CATSEAGPNQPQHF; CDR3nt: TGTGCCACCAGTGAGGCAGGCCCCAATCAGCCCCAGCATTTT
v_gene: TRBV5-5; j_gene: TRBJ1-1; abundance: -; d_gene: TRBD1; len: 14; CDR3aa: CASSRQGGDTEAFF; CDR3nt: TGTGCCAGCAGCCGACAGGGGGGAGACACTGAAGCTTTCTTT
v_gene: TRBV13; j_gene: TRBJ1-2; abundance: -; d_gene: TRBD1; len: 13; CDR3aa: CASSWGRGVVYTF; CDR3nt: TGTGCCAGCAGCTGGGGCAGGGGGGTGGTCTACACCTTC
v_gene: TRBV5-1; j_gene: TRBJ1-2; abundance: -; d_gene: -; len: 17; CDR3aa: CASSQPDSALINYGYTF; CDR3nt: TGCGCCAGCAGCCAACCAGACAGCGCACTAATTAACTATGGCTACACCTTC
v_gene: TRBV4-1; j_gene: TRBJ1-5; abundance: -; d_gene: -; len: 17; CDR3aa: CASSQWVSGGGNQPQHF; CDR3nt: TGCGCCAGCAGCCAATGGGTGTCTGGGGGCGGCAATCAGCCCCAGCATTTT
v_gene: TRBV10-3; j_gene: TRBJ2-1; abundance: -; d_gene: -; len: 16; CDR3aa: CAISRGWEVGSGEQFF; CDR3nt: TGTGCCATCAGTCGGGGTTGGGAGGTGGGCTCAGGCGAGCAGTTCTTC
v_gene: TRBV2; j_gene: TRBJ2-2; abundance: -; d_gene: TRBD2; len: 17; CDR3aa: CASSLEGLAFNTGELFF; CDR3nt: TGTGCCAGCAGCCTAGAGGGACTAGCGTTTAACACCGGGGAGCTGTTTTTT
v_gene: TRBV9; j_gene: TRBJ2-5; abundance: -; d_gene: -; len: 16; CDR3aa: CASSAPPGGSQETQYF; CDR3nt: TGTGCCAGCAGCGCGCCCCCGGGCGGATCCCAAGAGACCCAGTACTTC
v_gene: TRBV14; j_gene: TRBJ2-1; abundance: -; d_gene: -; len: 13; CDR3aa: CASSRDSYNEQFF; CDR3nt: TGTGCCAGCAGCCGTGACAGTTACAATGAGCAGTTCTTC
v_gene: TRBV2; j_gene: TRBJ1-3; abundance: -; d_gene: -; len: 14; CDR3aa: CASSVDGLGNTIYF; CDR3nt: TGTGCCAGCAGCGTGGACGGACTGGGAAACACCATATATTTT
v_gene: TRBV5-4; j_gene: TRBJ1-2; abundance: -; d_gene: -; len: 14; CDR3aa: CASSFPDRDRGYTF; CDR3nt: TGTGCCAGCAGCTTCCCTGACCGAGACAGGGGCTACACCTTC
v_gene: TRBV11-2; j_gene: TRBJ1-4; abundance: -; d_gene: -; len: 16; CDR3aa: CASSLDRTVGVRELFF; CDR3nt: TGTGCCAGCAGCTTAGACCGGACAGTGGGGGTCAGGGAACTGTTTTTT
v_gene: TRBV30; j_gene: TRBJ1-4; abundance: -; d_gene: TRBD1; len: 15; CDR3aa: CAWSVQGQGNEKLFF; CDR3nt: TGTGCCTGGAGTGTACAGGGACAGGGTAATGAAAAACTGTTTTTT
v_gene: TRBV5-4; j_gene: TRBJ1-3; abundance: once; d_gene: TRBD1; len: 18; CDR3aa: CASSRGQGAIPSGNTIYF; CDR3nt: TGTGCCAGCAGCCGCGGACAGGGGGCGATACCCTCTGGAAACACCATATATTTT
v_gene: TRBV11-3; j_gene: TRBJ1-6; abundance: -; d_gene: -; len: 13; CDR3aa: CASSKGGDSPLHF; CDR3nt: TGTGCCAGCAGCAAGGGGGGGGATTCACCCCTCCACTTT
v_gene: TRBV20-1; j_gene: TRBJ1-2; abundance: -; d_gene: -; len: 10; CDR3aa: CSATNYGYTF; CDR3nt: TGCAGTGCTACTAACTATGGCTACACCTTC
v_gene: TRBV30; j_gene: TRBJ2-3; abundance: -; d_gene: -; len: 15; CDR3aa: CAWSPPGLRRDTQYF; CDR3nt: TGTGCCTGGAGTCCCCCGGGACTCAGAAGAGATACGCAGTATTTT
v_gene: TRBV5-1; j_gene: TRBJ2-5; abundance: -; d_gene: -; len: 15; CDR3aa: CASSLEGNSQETQYF; CDR3nt: TGCGCCAGCAGCTTGGAGGGTAATAGCCAAGAGACCCAGTACTTC
v_gene: TRBV9; j_gene: TRBJ1-2; abundance: -; d_gene: -; len: 16; CDR3aa: CASSVGDSQDLYGYTF; CDR3nt: TGTGCCAGCAGCGTGGGCGACAGTCAGGACCTCTATGGCTACACCTTC
v_gene: TRBV30; j_gene: TRBJ1-5; abundance: once; d_gene: -; len: 13; CDR3aa: CAWSPDLKQPQHF; CDR3nt: TGTGCCTGGAGCCCGGACCTCAAACAGCCCCAGCATTTT
v_gene: TRBV4-2; j_gene: TRBJ1-2; abundance: -; d_gene: TRBD1; len: 17; CDR3aa: CASSQARLGGLNYGYTF; CDR3nt: TGTGCCAGCAGCCAAGCCAGGCTAGGGGGCTTGAACTATGGCTACACCTTC
v_gene: TRBV4-2; j_gene: TRBJ2-1; abundance: few; d_gene: TRBD2; len: 17; CDR3aa: CASSQGPGLAVYNEQFF; CDR3nt: TGTGCCAGCAGCCAAGGGCCGGGACTAGCGGTTTACAATGAGCAGTTCTTC
v_gene: TRBV10-3; j_gene: TRBJ1-1; abundance: once; d_gene: TRBD1; len: 16; CDR3aa: CAISPWTGQEVPEACF; CDR3nt: TGTGCCATCAGTCCTTGGACAGGGCAGGAGGTACCTGAAGCTTGCTTT
v_gene: TRBV4-1; j_gene: TRBJ2-2; abundance: -; d_gene: TRBD1; len: 16; CDR3aa: CASSHKPYRGTGELFF; CDR3nt: TGCGCCAGCAGCCATAAACCATACAGGGGTACCGGGGAGCTGTTTTTT
v_gene: TRBV10-1; j_gene: TRBJ2-1; abundance: -; d_gene: TRBD1; len: 15; CDR3aa: CASSGTGGSYNEQFF; CDR3nt: TGCGCCAGCAGTGGGACAGGGGGCTCCTACAATGAGCAGTTCTTC
v_gene: TRBV6-6; j_gene: TRBJ2-3; abundance: -; d_gene: TRBD1; len: 15; CDR3aa: CASSYETGGTDTQYF; CDR3nt: TGTGCCAGCAGTTATGAAACAGGGGGCACAGATACGCAGTATTTT
v_gene: TRBV4-2; j_gene: TRBJ1-6; abundance: few; d_gene: TRBD1; len: 14; CDR3aa: CASSQGQGNSPLHF; CDR3nt: TGTGCCAGCAGCCAAGGACAGGGGAATTCACCCCTCCACTTT
v_gene: TRBV12-5; j_gene: TRBJ2-7; abundance: -; d_gene: -; len: 17; CDR3aa: CASGPVLSGTDSYEQYF; CDR3nt: TGTGCTAGTGGTCCCGTCTTGTCCGGGACGGATTCCTACGAGCAGTACTTC
v_gene: TRBV7-9; j_gene: TRBJ2-7; abundance: -; d_gene: -; len: 14; CDR3aa: CASSLPLDNYEQYF; CDR3nt: TGTGCCAGCAGCTTACCCCTCGACAACTACGAGCAGTACTTC
v_gene: TRBV11-3; j_gene: TRBJ2-1; abundance: -; d_gene: -; len: 16; CDR3aa: CASSSRGGDFYNEQFF; CDR3nt: TGTGCCAGCAGCTCCCGAGGAGGGGACTTTTACAATGAGCAGTTCTTC
v_gene: TRBV29-1; j_gene: TRBJ2-3; abundance: -; d_gene: TRBD2; len: 14; CDR3aa: CSVLGGREVDTQYF; CDR3nt: TGCAGCGTTCTTGGAGGGAGGGAGGTAGATACGCAGTATTTT
v_gene: TRBV3-1/TRBV3-2; j_gene: TRBJ1-1; abundance: -; d_gene: -; len: 13; CDR3aa: CASSQGPNTEAFF; CDR3nt: TGTGCCAGCAGCCAAGGGCCGAACACTGAAGCTTTCTTT